These 25 T cell receptor beta chains were all obtained from the same sample, sequenced in a study of T-cell memory formation after mild COVID-19 (dated by TCRdb to the early 2020s). The library was generated by 5' RACE. These reads were obtained on an Illumina NovaSeq 6000. TCRdb ran its own pipeline on the public reads, namely fastp trimming at Q25 and MiXCR clone calling, and kept in-frame beta chains. Rows with one shared CDR3 protein collapse into an entry with the most common genes and DNA. The sample has under 300,000 distinct CDR3 sequences on record, around 15% of them singletons. The leading ten clones occupy around 23% of the sample. The sequenced sample was PBMCs or a T cell subset sorted from them (not recorded which). All receptors come from a man aged 18 to 29 who had mild COVID-19 (a few samples of this study predate the infection). The sample titles of this study are shuffled in the database, so cell type and time point are left out; the donor was told from shared clones.

The V gene is TRBV7-2, the J gene TRBJ2-4; D gene uncertain. This CDR3 has 14 residues. The V gene's germline CDR1 is SGHTA and CDR2 FQGNSA. V was clipped by 1 base and J by 8 bases, with 12 bases between them. CDR3 bases: TGTGCCAGCAGCTTAGGGCGTCTTGGGGACATTCAGTACTTC. This sequence encodes CASSLGRLGDIQYF.

The chain links TRBV3-1 to TRBJ1-1; maybe TRBD1 (5 bases). V lost 1 base and J 4 bases, leaving 16 bases between the germline ends. Looked up from germline, CDR1 is LGHDT and CDR2 is YNNKEL (reference sequence). CDR3 length: 16 amino acids. In DNA, the CDR3 is TGTGCCAGCAGCCAAGGGGCCGGGGCCGGGGCCACTGAAGCTTTCTTT. Residues: CASSQGAGAGATEAFF. The whole variable domain, remainder taken from reference TRBV3-1 and TRBJ1-1, is DTAVSQTPKYLVTQMGNDKSIKCEQNLGHDTMYWYKQDSKKFLKIMFSYNNKELIINETVPNRFSPKSPDKAHLNLHINSLELGDSAVYFCASSQGAGAGATEAFFGQGTRLTVV.

The chain employs TRBV29-1 and TRBJ1-1; no definite D call. The CDR3 contains 13 residues. The V gene's germline CDR1 is SQVTM and CDR2 ANQGSEA. V was cut by 4 bases and J by 11 bases, with 20 bases left in between. CDR3 protein: CSVGSRQSSRAFF. CDR3 nucleotides: TGCAGCGTTGGGAGTAGGCAGTCAAGTAGGGCTTTCTTT.

This clonotype appeared many times. The chain recombines TRBV28 with TRBJ1-4, with 7 bases lining up with TRBD1. The CDR3 sequence is 15 residues long. Germline-derived CDR1 and CDR2 are MDHEN and SYDVKM. Germline trimming cut 5 bases from V and 1 base from J; bases unmatched to any gene: 4. Here the CDR3 DNA reads TGTGCCAGCAGTACCACAGGGGTAACTAATGAAAAACTGTTTTTT. Its protein is CASSTTGVTNEKLFF.

The sample holds a few counts of this clonotype. The V gene is TRBV27, the J gene TRBJ2-7, with D unresolved. CDR3 length equals 15 residues. Germline V lookup: CDR1 MNHEY, CDR2 SMNVEV (reference sequence). Trimming took off 4 bases at V and 3 bases at J, with 16 bases between the two ends. CDR3 bases: TGTGCCAGCAGTTCCTTGACCGACGCAGACTACGAGCAGTACTTC. Protein product: CASSSLTDADYEQYF.

The chain carries TRBV20-1 and TRBJ1-5; D is unresolved. The CDR3 consists of 13 residues. Trimming cost V 0 bases and J 5 bases, with 8 bases left between them. Germline V CDR1 and CDR2: DFQATT, SNEGSKA (reference sequence). CDR3 DNA: TGCAGTGCTAGAGAGGGGAAGGATCAGCCCCAGCATTTT. This encodes CSAREGKDQPQHF.

This clonotype came up a few times. The V call is TRBV6-2 or TRBV6-3, the J call TRBJ2-3; 12 nucleotides agree with TRBD2. With V trimmed by 6 bases and J by 7 bases, 14 bases remained unmatched. Per the germline V gene, CDR1 is MNHEY and CDR2 is SVGEGT. This CDR3 has 17 amino acids. The CDR3 here is CASSAETSGGPRNTQYF. DNA of the CDR3: TGTGCCAGCAGCGCCGAGACTAGCGGGGGTCCACGGAATACGCAGTATTTT.

The V call is TRBV10-3, the J call TRBJ2-7, with D possibly being TRBD2 (6 bases). This CDR3 contains 12 residues. Germline V gene sequence: CDR1 ENHRY, CDR2 SYGVKD. V lost 0 bases and J lost 6, with 6 bases in between. CDR3 protein: CAISESGGEQYV. Written as DNA, the CDR3 is TGTGCCATCAGTGAGTCCGGGGGCGAGCAGTACGTC.

The chain couples TRBV5-1 to TRBJ1-3; D uncertain. This CDR3 is 14 amino acids long. V was trimmed by 0 bases and J by 3 bases, leaving 7 bases between them. The germline CDR1 and CDR2 sequences are SGHRS and YFSETQ. CDR3 bases: TGCGCCAGCAGCTTGGACGGATTTGGAAACACCATATATTTT. Translating it yields CASSLDGFGNTIYF.

V is TRBV5-1 and J is TRBJ1-2, with no clear D. The germline CDR1 and CDR2 sequences are SGHRS and YFSETQ. V lost 6 bases, J lost 6 bases, and 15 bases lay in between. The CDR3 has 13 amino acids. The CDR3 loop is CASTRRTGDGYTF. CDR3 bases: TGCGCCAGCACCCGGAGGACGGGAGATGGCTACACCTTC.

This clonotype was detected a few times. J is TRBJ2-5 and V is TRBV6-2 or TRBV6-3, with a tentative D call TRBD1 (6 bases). Trimming took off 7 bases at V and 4 bases at J, with 16 bases between the two ends. The CDR3 extends over 14 amino acids. Germline V gives CDR1 MNHEY, CDR2 SVGEGT. CDR3: CASTREPRGETQYF. Written as DNA, the CDR3 is TGTGCCAGCACCCGAGAGCCCAGGGGAGAGACCCAGTACTTC.

The rearrangement joins TRBV5-1 to TRBJ2-7; TRBD2 aligns across 7 bases. This CDR3 spans 14 amino acids. The J segment lost 3 bases and the V segment lost 4 bases, leaving 7 bases of the junction unmatched. Looked up from germline, CDR1 is SGHRS and CDR2 is YFSETQ. CDR3 DNA sequence: TGCGCCAGCAGCCGGGGGGTAGATGACTACGAGCAGTACTTC. Its translation is CASSRGVDDYEQYF.

The rearrangement links TRBV28 to TRBJ2-1; D not certain. The CDR3 loop spans 15 amino acids. Germline V gene data show CDR1 as MDHEN and CDR2 as SYDVKM. Trimming removed 6 bases from V and 1 base from J, with 13 bases in between. Here the CDR3 reads CASRPPTSSYNEQFF. CDR3 DNA sequence: TGTGCCAGCAGGCCTCCCACGTCGTCCTACAATGAGCAGTTCTTC.

This clonotype was seen only a few times. This chain uses TRBV7-8 with TRBJ2-1, with D tentatively TRBD2 (6 bases). Trimming left V 5 bases short and J 2 bases short, with 13 bases between. The length of the CDR3 is 15 residues. Germline CDR1 reads SGHVS; CDR2 reads FQNEAQ. CDR3 sequence reads: CASSPNSGAYNEQFF. CDR3 coding DNA: TGTGCCAGCAGCCCTAATAGCGGTGCCTACAATGAGCAGTTCTTC.

This clonotype was counted a few times. The chain couples TRBV5-1 to TRBJ1-6; 7 positions match TRBD1. V gave up 5 bases and J gave up 10 bases; unmatched junction bases: 9. This CDR3 has 14 residues. Germline V gene sequence: CDR1 SGHRS, CDR2 YFSETQ. CDR3 in DNA: TGCGCCAGCAGTGAGGGGGCAAGACAATCACCCCTCCACTTT. Translation gives CASSEGARQSPLHF.

This clonotype has more than one count but fewer than ten. The chain carries TRBV4-3 and TRBJ2-3; possibly TRBD1 for D (6 bases). The CDR3 runs 15 residues. Germline assignment: CDR1 LGHNA and CDR2 YSLEER. Trimming pared 0 bases from V and 4 bases from J, leaving 11 bases between. In DNA form, the CDR3 reads TGCGCCAGCAGCCAAGATCGGCAGGGGCCAGATACGCAGTATTTT. The encoded protein is CASSQDRQGPDTQYF.

The V gene is TRBV7-9, the J gene TRBJ2-1; D unresolved. Trimming took 7 bases from V and 8 from J, leaving 6 bases between them. This CDR3 has 10 residues. In germline, CDR1 is SEHNR, CDR2 FQNEAQ (reference sequence). In DNA form, the CDR3 reads TGTGCCAGCATCGGGTATGAGCAGTTCTTC. This gives the protein CASIGYEQFF.

Only a few counts were recorded for this clonotype. The V gene is TRBV7-9, the J gene TRBJ2-3, with a weak D call TRBD2 (5 bases). Germline CDR1 reads SEHNR; CDR2 reads FQNEAQ (reference sequence). This CDR3 spans 16 amino acids. V shed 2 bases and J shed 0 bases, with 12 bases lying between them. CDR3 sequence: CASSLSGGRSTDTQYF. In DNA form, the CDR3 reads TGTGCCAGCAGCTTAAGCGGTGGCCGAAGCACAGATACGCAGTATTTT.

The chain links TRBV7-9 to TRBJ2-7; D is ambiguous. The V end lost 0 bases, the J end lost 3 bases, and 12 bases lay between the germline ends. CDR1 is SEHNR, CDR2 FQNEAQ, per germline (reference sequence). There are 15 residues in the CDR3. The CDR3: CASSLAGGSGYEQYV. Written as DNA, the CDR3 is TGTGCCAGCAGCTTAGCCGGTGGTTCGGGCTACGAGCAGTACGTC.

This clonotype was seen more than once but under ten times. The chain joins TRBV20-1 to TRBJ2-1; TRBD2 aligns across 7 bases. Germline V gives CDR1 DFQATT, CDR2 SNEGSKA (reference sequence). The CDR3 is 16 residues long. With V trimmed by 0 bases and J by 4 bases, 9 bases remained unmatched. The CDR3 is CSARDAQRGEYNEQFF. Written as DNA, the CDR3 is TGCAGTGCTAGAGACGCTCAGCGGGGCGAATACAATGAGCAGTTCTTC.

The rearrangement uses TRBV4-3 and TRBJ1-2, with D perhaps TRBD1 (5 bases). V shed 3 bases and J shed 3 bases, with 17 bases lying between them. CDR1 and CDR2 from the germline V gene are LGHNA and YSLEER. This CDR3 is 16 amino acids long. For the CDR3, the DNA is TGCGCCAGCAGCCAGGACACACAGAGGTCGCACTATGGCTACACCTTC. It yields the protein CASSQDTQRSHYGYTF.

A few counts support this clonotype. The chain joins TRBV7-2 to TRBJ2-3; 9 nucleotides line up with TRBD1. Germline V gives CDR1 SGHTA, CDR2 FQGNSA. The CDR3 consists of 17 residues. V shed 4 bases and J 1 base; nucleotides not matched to a gene: 9. Here the CDR3 DNA reads TGTGCCAGCAGCTCCCGGTTCGGGGACAGGGGCACAGATACGCAGTATTTT. Encoded protein: CASSSRFGDRGTDTQYF.

This clonotype was seen many times. The rearrangement joins TRBV20-1 to TRBJ2-3; 11 positions agree with TRBD2. CDR3 length: 14 residues. Germline CDR1 reads DFQATT; CDR2 reads SNEGSKA (reference sequence). Germline trimming cut 3 bases from V and 4 bases from J; bases unmatched to any gene: 3. The CDR3 DNA is TGCAGTGCTAGTGATAGCGGGGGGGCAGATACGCAGTATTTT. Residues: CSASDSGGADTQYF.

The chain links TRBV12-5 to TRBJ2-1; D is ambiguous. V lost 7 bases to trimming and J lost 7 bases, with 11 bases between them. Germline values: CDR1 LGHNT, CDR2 FRNRAP. The CDR3 extends over 12 amino acids. CDR3 region: CASATGRNEQFF. The CDR3 region has the DNA TGTGCTAGTGCCACCGGTCGGAATGAGCAGTTCTTC.

The sample holds a few counts of this clonotype. The DNA for the CDR3 is TGCGCCAGCAGTCGACCAGGGTCCGGGACCCAGTACTTC. As protein: CASSRPGSGTQYF. The chain links TRBV5-1 to TRBJ2-5, with TRBD1 as a possible D gene (5 bases). Germline V gene sequence: CDR1 SGHRS, CDR2 YFSETQ. The CDR3 runs to 13 residues. With 5 bases removed from V and 7 bases from J, the gap between germline ends came to 15 bases.